The present TCR beta chain was sequenced within a study of T-cell reconstitution after alpha-beta-depleted transplantation in children. Study-wide points: High day-60 TCRbeta diversity in some patients came from surviving recipient T cells and thymic progenitors. Diversity and T-cell counts at one year after transplant derived mostly from new T cells. Several hundred graft clones that had expanded were reportedly the source of alpha-beta T cells about two months after transplant.

This CDR3 contains 15 residues. Trimming removed 8 bases at V and 0 bases at J, with 11 bases between. CDR1 and CDR2 from the germline V gene are MNHNS and SASEGT. Preparation of the TCRbeta library used unique molecular identifiers. From the PCR reads, TCRdb called clonotypes with MiXCR, one entry per CDR3 protein. The top ten hold approximately 14% of the sample, which has fewer than 750,000 distinct CDR3 sequences, 23% seen once. Of note for this clonotype: The target antigen is unknown.

This sequence was found in a boy younger than two who had a stem cell transplant for acute myeloid leukemia, so the T cells may come from the graft donor. The starting material was PBMCs, mostly from graft donor cells, obtained 360 days after TCRalphabeta/CD19-depleted stem cell transplant. This sequence joins TRBV6-1 and TRBJ2-6; no clear D. CDR3 region: CASSFGVSGANVLTF. The CDR3 coding sequence is TGTGCCAGCTCCTTTGGGGTCTCTGGGGCCAACGTCCTGACTTTC.